This T cell receptor (beta chain) came from a study of shared clonotypes between healthy human individuals. Study-wide points: The authors expected sequencing depth to affect clonotype sharing among donors.

Concerning this clone itself: The antigen remains undetermined.

Trimming cost V 3 bases and J 4 bases; bases outside gene matches: 8. This CDR3 contains 16 residues. CD45RO-negative, CCR7-positively selected cells formed the naive CD8 fraction, excluding terminally differentiated effector memory CD45RA+ cells. Data came from immunoSEQ multiplex PCR; TCRdb stores just in-frame clones and leaves some out. The sample yields hundreds of thousands of clones, 92% seen once. This clonotype was obtained from a man between 25 and 39 years old in good health. The chain combines TRBV23-1 with TRBJ2-5, with 10 bases identical to TRBD2. TRBV23-1 is designated an ORF whose function remains uncertain. Sequencing was carried out using naive CD8+ T cells sorted from blood. This CDR3 is CASSHRLAGPLETQYF. In DNA form, the CDR3 reads TGCGCCAGCAGTCATCGACTAGCGGGCCCCTTAGAGACCCAGTACTTC.